This T cell receptor beta chain was sequenced in a study of blood T cell repertoires in COVID-19. The table came from immunoSEQ multiplex PCR; TCRdb's copy has only in-frame clones and leaves some out. The data contain roughly 69,000 clones, 88% of them singletons. Between the trimmed V and J ends, which lost 1 base and 2 bases, there was a span of 10 bases. The V gene's germline CDR1 is SGHDT and CDR2 YYEEEE. The CDR3 has 15 amino acids. Specimen: peripheral blood. The gene calls are TRBV5-6 and TRBJ1-3, with D unclear. The TCR was taken from a human donor in a cohort sampled during active COVID-19. CDR3 protein: CASSLSIQAGNTIYF. The CDR3 bases are TGTGCCAGCAGCTTGTCTATCCAGGCTGGAAACACCATATATTTT. Based on the CDR3 plus reference TRBV5-6 and TRBJ1-3, the full variable domain is DAGVTQSPTHLIKTRGQQVTLRCSPKSGHDTVSWYQQALGQGPQFIFQYYEEEERQRGNFPDRFSGHQFPNYSSELNVNALLLGDSALYLCASSLSIQAGNTIYFGEGSWLTVV.